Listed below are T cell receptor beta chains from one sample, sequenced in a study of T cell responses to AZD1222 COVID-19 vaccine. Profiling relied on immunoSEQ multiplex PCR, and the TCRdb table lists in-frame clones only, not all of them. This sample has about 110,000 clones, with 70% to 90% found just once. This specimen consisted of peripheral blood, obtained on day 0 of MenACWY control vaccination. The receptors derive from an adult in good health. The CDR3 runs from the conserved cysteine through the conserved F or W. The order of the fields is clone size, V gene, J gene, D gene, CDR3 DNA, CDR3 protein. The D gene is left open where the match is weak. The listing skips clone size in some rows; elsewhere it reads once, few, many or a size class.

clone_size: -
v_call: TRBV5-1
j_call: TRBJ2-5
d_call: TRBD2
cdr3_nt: TGCGCCAGCAGCTTGGGATCAGCGGGGGGAGAGACCCAGTACTTC
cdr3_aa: CASSLGSAGGETQYF

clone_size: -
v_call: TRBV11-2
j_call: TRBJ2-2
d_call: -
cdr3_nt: TGTGCCAGCGGCGATACGAACACCGGGGAGCTGTTTTTT
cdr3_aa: CASGDTNTGELFF

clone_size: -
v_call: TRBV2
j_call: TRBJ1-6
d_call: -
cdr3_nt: TGTGCCAGCAGTGAGCAGGGAAAATCGGGAAATTCACCCCTCCACTTT
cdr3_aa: CASSEQGKSGNSPLHF

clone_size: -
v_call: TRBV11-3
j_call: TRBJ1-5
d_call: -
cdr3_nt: TGTGCCAGCAGCTTAGATCCCCGGGGGGCCGGAAGAAGACAGCCCCAGCATTTT
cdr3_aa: CASSLDPRGAGRRQPQHF

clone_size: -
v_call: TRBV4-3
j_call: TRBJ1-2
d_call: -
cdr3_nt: TGCGCCAGCAGCCAGGTCATTAGCTCTTATGGCTACACCTTC
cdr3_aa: CASSQVISSYGYTF

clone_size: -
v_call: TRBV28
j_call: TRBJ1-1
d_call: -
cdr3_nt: TGTGCCAGCACCGTTCCTCAGGGACGGGGGAACACTGAAGCTTTCTTT
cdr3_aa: CASTVPQGRGNTEAFF

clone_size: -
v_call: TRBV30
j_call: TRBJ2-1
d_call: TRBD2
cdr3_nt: TGTGCCTGGAGTCTAGCGGGGTACAATGAGCAGTTCTTC
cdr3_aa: CAWSLAGYNEQFF

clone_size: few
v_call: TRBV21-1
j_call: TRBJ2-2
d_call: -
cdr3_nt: TGTGCCAGCAGCAAAGACAGGGGGCGTGGCACCGGGGAGCTGTTTTTT
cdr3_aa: CASSKDRGRGTGELFF

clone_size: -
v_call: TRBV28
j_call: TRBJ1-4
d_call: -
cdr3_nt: TGTGCCAGCAGTTCTGCACAGGTTAATGAAAAACTGTTTTTT
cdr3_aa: CASSSAQVNEKLFF

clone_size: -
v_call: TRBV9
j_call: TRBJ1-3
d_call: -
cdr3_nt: TGTGCCAGCAGAAGGGGAGACGCCCGAAGAAACACCATATATTTT
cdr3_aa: CASRRGDARRNTIYF

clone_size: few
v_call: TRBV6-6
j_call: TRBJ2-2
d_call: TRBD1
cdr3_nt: TGTGCCAGCAGTTACCCGGACAGGGGAGGCACCGGGGAGCTGTTTTTT
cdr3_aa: CASSYPDRGGTGELFF

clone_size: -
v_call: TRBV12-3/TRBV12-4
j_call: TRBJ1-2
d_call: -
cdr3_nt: TGTGCCAGCAGTAACGGACGGGAAGGCTACACCTTC
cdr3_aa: CASSNGREGYTF

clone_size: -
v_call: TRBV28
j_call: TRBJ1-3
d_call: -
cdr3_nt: TGTGCCAGCAGTCCCCCGTCGGGTAGCCGAAGAAACACCATATATTTT
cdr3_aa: CASSPPSGSRRNTIYF

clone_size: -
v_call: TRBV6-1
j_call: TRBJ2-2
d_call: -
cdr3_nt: TGTGCCAGCAGTGAATTGTTGGGAGACACCGGGGAGCTGTTTTTT
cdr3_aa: CASSELLGDTGELFF

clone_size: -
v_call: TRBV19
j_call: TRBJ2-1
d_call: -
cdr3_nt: TGTGCCAGTACGACTGAAGACAGGGAGGGAAATGAGCAGTTCTTC
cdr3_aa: CASTTEDREGNEQFF

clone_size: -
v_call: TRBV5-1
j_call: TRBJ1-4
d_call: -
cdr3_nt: TGCGCCAGCAGCTTTGCGGAAAAGATGGAAAAACTGTTTTTT
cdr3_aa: CASSFAEKMEKLFF

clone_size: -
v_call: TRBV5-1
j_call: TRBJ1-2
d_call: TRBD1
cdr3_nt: TGCGCCAGCAGCTTGTCGGCCCAGGGGGCCCAGGGCTACACCTTC
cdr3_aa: CASSLSAQGAQGYTF

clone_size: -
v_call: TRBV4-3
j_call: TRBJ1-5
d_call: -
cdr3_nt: TGCGCCAGCAGCCAAGGGGCAGGTGGTCAGCCCCAGCATTTT
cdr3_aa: CASSQGAGGQPQHF

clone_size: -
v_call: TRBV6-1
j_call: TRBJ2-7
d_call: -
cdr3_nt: TGTGCCAGCAGTGAAGCGGCCATAGGCGAGCAGTACTTC
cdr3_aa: CASSEAAIGEQYF

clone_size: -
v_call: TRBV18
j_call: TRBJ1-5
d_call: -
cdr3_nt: TGTGCCAGCTCACCTGGGTCTAGCAATCAGCCCCAGCATTTT
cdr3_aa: CASSPGSSNQPQHF

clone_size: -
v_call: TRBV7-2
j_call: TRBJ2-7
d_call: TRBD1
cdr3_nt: TGTGCCAGCAGCTTAGAGACAGGGGTCTACGAGCAGTACTTC
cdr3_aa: CASSLETGVYEQYF

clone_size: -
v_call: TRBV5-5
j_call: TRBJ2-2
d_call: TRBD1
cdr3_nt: TGTGCCAGCAGCGGCACAGGGGCGATGACCGGGGAGCTGTTTTTT
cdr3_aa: CASSGTGAMTGELFF

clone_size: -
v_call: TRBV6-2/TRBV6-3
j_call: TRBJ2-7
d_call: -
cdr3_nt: TGTGCCAGCAGTAACTCATACTACGAGCAGTACTTC
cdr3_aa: CASSNSYYEQYF

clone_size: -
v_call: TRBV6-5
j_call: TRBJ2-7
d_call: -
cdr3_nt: TGTGCCAGCAGTTCTCAGGGAGCCGAGCAGTACTTC
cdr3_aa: CASSSQGAEQYF

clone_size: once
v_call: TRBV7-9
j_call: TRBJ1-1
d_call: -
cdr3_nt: TGTGCCAGCAGCTCCCGGACCGCCGAGGGGGACACTGAAGCTTTCTTT
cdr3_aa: CASSSRTAEGDTEAFF

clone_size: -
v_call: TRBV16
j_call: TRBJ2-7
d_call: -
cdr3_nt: TGTGCCAGCAGCCCGGGACTTTTACTATCTGGAGAGCAGTACTTC
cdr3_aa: CASSPGLLLSGEQYF

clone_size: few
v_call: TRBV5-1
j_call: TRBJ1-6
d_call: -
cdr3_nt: TGCGCCAGCAGCCGGCAGAGGGAGAATTCACCCCTCCACTTT
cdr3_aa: CASSRQRENSPLHF

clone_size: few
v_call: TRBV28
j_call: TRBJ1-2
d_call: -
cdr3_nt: TGTGCCAGCAGCCGATCAGGGTATGGCTACACCTTC
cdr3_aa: CASSRSGYGYTF

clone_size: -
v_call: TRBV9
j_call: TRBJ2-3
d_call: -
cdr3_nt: TGTGCCAGCAGCGTAGACACCCCTAGCACAGATACGCAGTATTTT
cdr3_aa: CASSVDTPSTDTQYF

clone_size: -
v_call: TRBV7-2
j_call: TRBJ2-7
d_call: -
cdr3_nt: TGTGCCAGCAGCCCGGTACGGGTCGACGAGCAGTACTTC
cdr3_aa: CASSPVRVDEQYF

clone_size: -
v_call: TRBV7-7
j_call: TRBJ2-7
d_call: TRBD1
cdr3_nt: TGTGCCAGCAGTCCCGACAGGGGACTCTCCTACGAGCAGTACTTC
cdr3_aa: CASSPDRGLSYEQYF

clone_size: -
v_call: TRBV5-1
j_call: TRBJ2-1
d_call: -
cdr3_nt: TGCGCCAGCAGCTTGGGGGTGGACTTTGGGGAGCAGTTCTTC
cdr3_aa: CASSLGVDFGEQFF

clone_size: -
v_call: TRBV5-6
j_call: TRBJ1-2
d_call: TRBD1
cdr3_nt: TGTGCCAGCAGCTTGGGTGGGACAGTCCAATTTAACTATGGCTACACCTTC
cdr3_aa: CASSLGGTVQFNYGYTF

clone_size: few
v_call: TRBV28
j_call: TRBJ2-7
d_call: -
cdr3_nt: TGTGCCAGCAGTTTCGCGCAGGGTCCCTACGAGCAGTACTTC
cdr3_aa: CASSFAQGPYEQYF

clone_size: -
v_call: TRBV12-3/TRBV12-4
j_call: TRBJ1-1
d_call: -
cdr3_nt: TGTGCCAGCATTGGCCGGTTCAACACTGAAGCTTTCTTT
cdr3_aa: CASIGRFNTEAFF

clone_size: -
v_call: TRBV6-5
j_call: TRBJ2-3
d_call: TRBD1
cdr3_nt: TGTGCCAGCAGTTACTTGAGACAGGGGCCCACAGATACGCAGTATTTT
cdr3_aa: CASSYLRQGPTDTQYF

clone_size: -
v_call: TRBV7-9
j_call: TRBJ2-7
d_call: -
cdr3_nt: TGTGCCAGCAGCCAGAGCCCTGTCTACGAGCAGTACTTC
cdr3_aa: CASSQSPVYEQYF

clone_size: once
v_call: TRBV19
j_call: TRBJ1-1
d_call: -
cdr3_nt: TGTGCCAGTAGTATAGGAGGGGCGAACACTGAAGCTTTCTTT
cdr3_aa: CASSIGGANTEAFF

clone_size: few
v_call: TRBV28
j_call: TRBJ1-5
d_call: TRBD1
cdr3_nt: TGTGCCAGCAGCTCCAACGGACAGGGGATGAATCAGCCCCAGCATTTT
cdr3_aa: CASSSNGQGMNQPQHF

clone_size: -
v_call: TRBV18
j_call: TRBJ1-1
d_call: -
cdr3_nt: TGTGCCAGCTCACCACAGTCAGGGGCTCGGGACACTGAAGCTTTCTTT
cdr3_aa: CASSPQSGARDTEAFF

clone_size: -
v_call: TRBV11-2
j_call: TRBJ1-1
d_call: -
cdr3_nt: TGTGCCAGCGGTGGAGTGATCACTGAAGCTTTCTTT
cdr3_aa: CASGGVITEAFF

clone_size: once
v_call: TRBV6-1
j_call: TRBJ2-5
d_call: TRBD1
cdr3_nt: TGTGCCAGCAGTGAAGTGGGACAGATAGCTCGGGGGACCCAGTACTTC
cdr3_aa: CASSEVGQIARGTQYF

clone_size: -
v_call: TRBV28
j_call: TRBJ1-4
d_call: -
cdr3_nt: TGTGCCAGCATCCCTCGACGGGGATTCTCTAATGAAAAACTGTTTTTT
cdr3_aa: CASIPRRGFSNEKLFF